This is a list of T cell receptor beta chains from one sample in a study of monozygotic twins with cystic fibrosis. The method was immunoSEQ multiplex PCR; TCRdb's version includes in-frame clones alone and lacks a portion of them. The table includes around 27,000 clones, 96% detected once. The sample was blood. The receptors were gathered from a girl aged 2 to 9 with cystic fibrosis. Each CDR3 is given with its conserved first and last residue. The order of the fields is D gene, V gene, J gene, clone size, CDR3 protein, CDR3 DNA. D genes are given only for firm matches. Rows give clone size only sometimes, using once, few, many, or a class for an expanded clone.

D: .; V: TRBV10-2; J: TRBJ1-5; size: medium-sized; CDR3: CASTGGSNQPQHF; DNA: TGCGCCAGCACGGGGGGGAGCAATCAGCCCCAGCATTTT
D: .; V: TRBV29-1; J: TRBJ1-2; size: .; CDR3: CSVEEGGAVRYGYTF; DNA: TGCAGCGTTGAAGAGGGAGGGGCGGTGAGATATGGCTACACCTTC
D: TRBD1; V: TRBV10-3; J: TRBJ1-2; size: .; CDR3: CAISAPTGDNNYGYTF; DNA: TGTGCCATCAGCGCCCCGACAGGGGACAATAACTATGGCTACACCTTC
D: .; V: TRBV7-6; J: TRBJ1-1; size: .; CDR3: CASSPRPGRLNTEAFF; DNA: TGTGCCAGCAGCCCTAGGCCCGGCAGGCTGAACACTGAAGCTTTCTTT
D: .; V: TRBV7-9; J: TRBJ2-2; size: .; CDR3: CASSLGGYGGELFF; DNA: TGTGCCAGCAGCTTAGGAGGGTATGGCGGGGAGCTGTTTTTT
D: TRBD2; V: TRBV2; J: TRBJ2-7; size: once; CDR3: CASSDSSGYEQYF; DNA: TGTGCCAGCAGTGATAGTAGCGGGTACGAGCAGTACTTC
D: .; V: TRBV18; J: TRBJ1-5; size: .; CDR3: CASSEYSVGDQPQHF; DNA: TGTGCCAGCTCAGAATACAGTGTGGGCGATCAGCCCCAGCATTTT
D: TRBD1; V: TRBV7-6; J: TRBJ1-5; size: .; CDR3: CASSHGTGAVGPQHF; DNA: TGTGCCAGCAGCCACGGGACAGGGGCCGTAGGGCCCCAGCATTTT
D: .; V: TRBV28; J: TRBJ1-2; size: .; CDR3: CASSQAKGYTF; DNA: TGTGCCAGCAGTCAAGCTAAAGGCTACACCTTC
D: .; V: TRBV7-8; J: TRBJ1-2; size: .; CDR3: CASSPLAQNYGYTF; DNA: TGTGCCAGCAGCCCCCTCGCCCAGAACTATGGCTACACCTTC
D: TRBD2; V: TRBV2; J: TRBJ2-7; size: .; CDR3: CASSESGLAAYEQYF; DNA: TGTGCCAGCAGTGAGTCGGGACTAGCAGCCTACGAGCAGTACTTC
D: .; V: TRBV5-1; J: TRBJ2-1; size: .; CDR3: CASSFSISGSYNEQFF; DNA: TGCGCCAGCAGCTTTAGTATATCGGGCAGCTACAATGAGCAGTTCTTC
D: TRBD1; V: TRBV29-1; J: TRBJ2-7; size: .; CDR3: CSVEYSGTETMSSYEQYF; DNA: TGCAGCGTAGAATATTCCGGGACAGAGACTATGAGCTCCTACGAGCAGTACTTC
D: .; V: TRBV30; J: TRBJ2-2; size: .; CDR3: CAWSELNTGELFF; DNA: TGTGCCTGGAGTGAACTGAACACCGGGGAGCTGTTTTTT
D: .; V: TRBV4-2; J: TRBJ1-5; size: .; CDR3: CASSQEGGGNQPQHF; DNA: TGTGCCAGCAGCCAAGAAGGGGGGGGCAATCAGCCCCAGCATTTT
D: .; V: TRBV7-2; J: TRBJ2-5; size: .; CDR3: CASSLAPGVAETQYF; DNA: TGTGCCAGCAGCTTAGCGCCAGGGGTGGCAGAGACCCAGTACTTC
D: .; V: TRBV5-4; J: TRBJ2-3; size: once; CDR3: CASSLGALRAGMGDTQYF; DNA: TGTGCCAGCAGCTTGGGGGCCCTAAGAGCGGGTATGGGGGATACGCAGTATTTT
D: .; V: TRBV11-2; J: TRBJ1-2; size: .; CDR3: CASSLHSTGLGYTF; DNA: TGTGCCAGCAGCTTACACTCGACGGGGTTGGGCTACACCTTC
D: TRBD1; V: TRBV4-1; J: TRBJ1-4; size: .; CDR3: CASSQDDRGLNEKLFF; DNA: TGCGCCAGCAGCCAAGACGACAGGGGCTTGAATGAAAAACTGTTTTTT
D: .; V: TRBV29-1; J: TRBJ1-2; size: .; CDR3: CSVTGAEYGYTF; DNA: TGCAGCGTTACCGGGGCAGAATATGGCTACACCTTC
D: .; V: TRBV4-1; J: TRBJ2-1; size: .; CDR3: CASSHPGRLLHTEQFF; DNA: TGCGCCAGCAGCCACCCGGGACGTCTCTTACACACTGAGCAGTTCTTC
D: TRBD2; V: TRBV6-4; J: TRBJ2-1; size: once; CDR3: CATKPAGLAGGEQFF; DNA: TGTGCCACCAAACCGGCGGGACTAGCGGGAGGTGAGCAGTTCTTC
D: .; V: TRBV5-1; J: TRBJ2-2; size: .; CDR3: CASSYLTGYDGELFF; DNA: TGCGCCAGCAGCTACCTCACAGGGTACGACGGGGAGCTGTTTTTT
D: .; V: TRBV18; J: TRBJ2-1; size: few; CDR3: CASSPGGNEQFF; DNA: TGTGCCAGCTCACCAGGTGGCAATGAGCAGTTCTTC
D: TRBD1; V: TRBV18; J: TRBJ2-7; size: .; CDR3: CASSPPQRDRVLSSYEQYF; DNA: TGTGCCAGCTCACCGCCCCAAAGAGACAGGGTTCTTAGCTCCTACGAGCAGTACTTC
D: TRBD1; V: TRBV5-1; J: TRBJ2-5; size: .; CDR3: CASSLGTGRETQYF; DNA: TGCGCCAGCAGCTTGGGGACAGGGAGGGAGACCCAGTACTTC
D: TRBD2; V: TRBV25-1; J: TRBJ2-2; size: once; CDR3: CASSESGGGELFF; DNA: TGTGCCAGCAGTGAATCGGGGGGCGGGGAGCTGTTTTTT
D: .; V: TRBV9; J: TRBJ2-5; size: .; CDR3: CASSADRTGNQETQYF; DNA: TGTGCCAGCAGCGCGGATCGAACAGGGAACCAAGAGACCCAGTACTTC
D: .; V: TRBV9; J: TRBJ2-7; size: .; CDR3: CASSVVGSQQYF; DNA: TGTGCCAGCAGCGTAGTGGGTTCCCAGCAGTACTTC
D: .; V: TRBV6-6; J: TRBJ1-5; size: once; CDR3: CASSYLTDSNQPQHF; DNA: TGTGCCAGCAGTTACCTGACGGATAGCAATCAGCCCCAGCATTTT
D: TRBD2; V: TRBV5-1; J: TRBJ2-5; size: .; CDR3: CASSPVLAGGGETQYF; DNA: TGCGCCAGCAGCCCGGTACTAGCGGGAGGGGGAGAGACCCAGTACTTC
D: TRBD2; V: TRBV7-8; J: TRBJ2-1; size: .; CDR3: CASSLESGGIYNEQFF; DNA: TGTGCCAGCAGCTTAGAGAGCGGGGGGATCTACAATGAGCAGTTCTTC
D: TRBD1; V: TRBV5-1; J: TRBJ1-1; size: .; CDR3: CASAWDRVTEAFF; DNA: TGCGCCAGCGCTTGGGACAGGGTCACTGAAGCTTTCTTT
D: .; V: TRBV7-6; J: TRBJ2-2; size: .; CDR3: CASSPGQPYTGELFF; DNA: TGTGCCAGCAGCCCAGGACAGCCATACACCGGGGAGCTGTTTTTT
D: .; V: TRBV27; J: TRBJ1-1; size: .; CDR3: CASRGPGNTEAFF; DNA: TGTGCCAGCAGGGGGCCCGGGAACACTGAAGCTTTCTTT
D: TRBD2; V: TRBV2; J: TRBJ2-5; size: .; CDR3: CASGAGGNQETQYF; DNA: TGTGCCAGCGGCGCGGGAGGGAACCAAGAGACCCAGTACTTC
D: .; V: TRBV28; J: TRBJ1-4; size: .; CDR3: CASIKAGRGNEKLFF; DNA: TGTGCCAGCATCAAAGCGGGCAGGGGAAATGAAAAACTGTTTTTT
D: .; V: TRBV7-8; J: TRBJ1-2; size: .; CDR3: CASSPRTDYGYTF; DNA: TGTGCCAGCAGCCCCCGGACAGACTATGGCTACACCTTC
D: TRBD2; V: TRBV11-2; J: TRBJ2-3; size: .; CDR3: CASSFGGRRADTQYF; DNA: TGTGCCAGCAGCTTTGGCGGGAGGAGGGCAGATACGCAGTATTTT
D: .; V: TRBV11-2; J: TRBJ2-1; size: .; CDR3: CASSHLWAGTYNEQFF; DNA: TGTGCCAGCAGCCATCTTTGGGCGGGAACCTACAATGAGCAGTTCTTC
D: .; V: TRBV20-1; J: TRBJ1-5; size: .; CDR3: CSVLLGGRHF; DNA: TGCAGTGTTTTGCTAGGAGGCAGGCATTTT
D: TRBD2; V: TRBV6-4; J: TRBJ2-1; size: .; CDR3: CASSGTSGGDEQFF; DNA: TGTGCCAGCAGTGGCACTTCGGGGGGAGATGAGCAGTTCTTC
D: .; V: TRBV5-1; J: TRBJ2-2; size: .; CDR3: CASSLIQGTNTGELFF; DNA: TGCGCCAGCAGCTTGATCCAGGGTACAAACACCGGGGAGCTGTTTTTT
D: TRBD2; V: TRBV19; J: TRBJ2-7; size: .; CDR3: CASSLSGRPKTYEQYF; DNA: TGTGCCAGTAGTCTCAGCGGGAGGCCAAAAACCTACGAGCAGTACTTC
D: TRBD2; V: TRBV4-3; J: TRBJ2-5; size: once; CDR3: CASSQDRPAGDQWETQYF; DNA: TGCGCCAGCAGCCAAGATAGGCCAGCGGGAGATCAATGGGAGACCCAGTACTTC
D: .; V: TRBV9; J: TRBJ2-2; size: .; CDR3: CASSVTGTSNTGELFF; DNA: TGTGCCAGCAGCGTGACCGGGACTTCGAACACCGGGGAGCTGTTTTTT
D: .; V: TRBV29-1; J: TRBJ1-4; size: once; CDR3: CSAAGQGEKLFF; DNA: TGCAGCGCCGCCGGACAAGGCGAAAAACTGTTTTTT
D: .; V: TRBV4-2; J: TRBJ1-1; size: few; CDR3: CASSQDIHLNTEAFF; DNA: TGTGCCAGCAGCCAAGATATACACTTGAACACTGAAGCTTTCTTT
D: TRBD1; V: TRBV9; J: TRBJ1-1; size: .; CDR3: CASSAGQGLATEAFF; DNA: TGTGCCAGCAGCGCCGGACAGGGCCTTGCGACTGAAGCTTTCTTT
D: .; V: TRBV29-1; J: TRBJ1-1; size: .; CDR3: CSVGPGQLFAEAFF; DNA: TGCAGCGTTGGCCCCGGACAGCTTTTCGCTGAAGCTTTCTTT
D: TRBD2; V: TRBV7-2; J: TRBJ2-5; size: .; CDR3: CASSLAGETQYF; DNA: TGTGCCAGCAGCCTAGCGGGGGAGACCCAGTACTTC
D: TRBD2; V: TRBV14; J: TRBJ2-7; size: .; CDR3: CASSQARGSLYEQYF; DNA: TGTGCCAGCAGCCAAGCCCGCGGGAGTCTCTACGAGCAGTACTTC
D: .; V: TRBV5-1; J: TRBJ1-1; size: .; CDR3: CASKLESEAFF; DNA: TGCGCCAGCAAACTCGAGAGCGAAGCTTTCTTT
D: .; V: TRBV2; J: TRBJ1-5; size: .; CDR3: CASRRGNQPQHF; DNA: TGTGCCAGCAGGAGGGGGAACCAGCCCCAGCATTTT
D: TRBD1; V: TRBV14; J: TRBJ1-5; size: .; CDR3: CASSRTGGSNQPQHF; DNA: TGTGCCAGCAGCCGGACAGGGGGCAGCAATCAGCCCCAGCATTTT
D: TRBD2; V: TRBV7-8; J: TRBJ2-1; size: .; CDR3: CASSLRRGLAENEQFF; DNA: TGTGCCAGCAGCTTGCGGAGGGGACTAGCGGAAAATGAGCAGTTCTTC
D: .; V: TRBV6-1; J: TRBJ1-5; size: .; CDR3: CASSEVEGTGNQPQHF; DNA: TGTGCCAGCAGTGAAGTGGAGGGGACCGGCAATCAGCCCCAGCATTTT
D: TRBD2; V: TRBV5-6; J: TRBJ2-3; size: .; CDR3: CASSLGSGRGTDTQYF; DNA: TGTGCCAGCAGCTTGGGTAGCGGGAGGGGAACAGATACGCAGTATTTT
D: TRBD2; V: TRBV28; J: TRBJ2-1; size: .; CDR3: CASSLAGIGEQFF; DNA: TGTGCCAGCAGCCTAGCGGGAATCGGTGAGCAGTTCTTC
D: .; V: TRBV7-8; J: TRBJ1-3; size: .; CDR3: CASSPRGGGSSGNTIYF; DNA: TGTGCCAGCAGCCCTCGGGGAGGCGGGAGCTCTGGAAACACCATATATTTT